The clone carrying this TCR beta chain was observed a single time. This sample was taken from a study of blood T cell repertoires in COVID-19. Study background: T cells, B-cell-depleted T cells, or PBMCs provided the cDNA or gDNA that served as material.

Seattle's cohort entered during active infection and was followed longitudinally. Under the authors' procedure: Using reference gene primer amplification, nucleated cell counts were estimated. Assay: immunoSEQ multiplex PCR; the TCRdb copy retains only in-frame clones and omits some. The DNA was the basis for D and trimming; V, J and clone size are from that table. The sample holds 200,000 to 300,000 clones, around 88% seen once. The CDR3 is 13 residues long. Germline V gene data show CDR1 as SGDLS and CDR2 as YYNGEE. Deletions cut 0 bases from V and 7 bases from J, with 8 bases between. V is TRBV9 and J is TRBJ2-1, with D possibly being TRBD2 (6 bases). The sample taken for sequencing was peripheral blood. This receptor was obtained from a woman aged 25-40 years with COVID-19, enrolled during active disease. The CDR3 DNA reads TGTGCCAGCAGCGTAGCGGAGGGGAATGAGCAGTTCTTC. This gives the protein CASSVAEGNEQFF. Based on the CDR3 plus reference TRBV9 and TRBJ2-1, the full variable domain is DSGVTQTPKHLITATGQRVTLRCSPRSGDLSVYWYQQSLDQGLQFLIQYYNGEERAKGNILERFSAQQFPDLHSELNLSSLELGDSALYFCASSVAEGNEQFFGPGTRLTVL.